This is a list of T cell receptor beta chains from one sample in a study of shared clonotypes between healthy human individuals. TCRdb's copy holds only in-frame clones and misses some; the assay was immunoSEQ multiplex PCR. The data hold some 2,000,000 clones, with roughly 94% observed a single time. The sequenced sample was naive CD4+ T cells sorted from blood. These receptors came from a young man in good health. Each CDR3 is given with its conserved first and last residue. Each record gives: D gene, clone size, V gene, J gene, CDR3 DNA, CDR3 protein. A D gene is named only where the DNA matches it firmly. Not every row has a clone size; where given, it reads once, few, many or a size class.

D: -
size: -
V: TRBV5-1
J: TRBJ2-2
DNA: TGCGCCAGCAGACTCCTCCCGGGACTGTCGACCGGGGAGCTGTTTTTT
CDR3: CASRLLPGLSTGELFF

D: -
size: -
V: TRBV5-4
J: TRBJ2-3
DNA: TGTGCCAGCAGCTTGGATTATCTAGCGCCTAGCACAGATACGCAGTATTTT
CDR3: CASSLDYLAPSTDTQYF

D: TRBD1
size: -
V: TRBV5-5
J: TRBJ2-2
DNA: TGTGCCAGCAGCGCGTCCGGGACAGCGAACACCGGGGAGCTGTTTTTT
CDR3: CASSASGTANTGELFF

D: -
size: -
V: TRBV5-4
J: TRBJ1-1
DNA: TGTGCCAGCAGCTTACAGGGTCCCACTGAAGCTTTCTTT
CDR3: CASSLQGPTEAFF

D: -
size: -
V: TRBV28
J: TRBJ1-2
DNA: TGTGCCAGCGGAACTCAAAATAACTATGGCTACACCTTC
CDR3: CASGTQNNYGYTF

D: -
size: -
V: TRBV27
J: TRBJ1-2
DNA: TGTGCCAGCACGGGCAGGGACCATCTCTATGGCTACACCTTC
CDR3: CASTGRDHLYGYTF

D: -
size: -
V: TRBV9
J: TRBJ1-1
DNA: TGTGCCAGCAGCGTAGGACGGACGGGGAACACTGAAGCTTTCTTT
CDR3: CASSVGRTGNTEAFF

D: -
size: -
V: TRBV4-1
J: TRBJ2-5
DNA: TGCGCCAGCAGCCAAGCTGGGCTGGGAGAGACCCAGTACTTC
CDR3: CASSQAGLGETQYF

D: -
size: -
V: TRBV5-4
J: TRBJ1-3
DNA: TGTGCAACGGCAGGGCTTGGAAACACCATATATTTT
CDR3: CATAGLGNTIYF

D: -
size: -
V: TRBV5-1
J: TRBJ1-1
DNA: TGCGCCAGCAGCCAGGACAGCCAGAACACTGAAGCTTTCTTT
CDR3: CASSQDSQNTEAFF

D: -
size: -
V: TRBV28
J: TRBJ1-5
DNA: TGTGCCAGCAGTTTAGAGATTGGCAATCAGCCCCAGCATTTT
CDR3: CASSLEIGNQPQHF

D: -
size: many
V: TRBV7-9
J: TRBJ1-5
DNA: TGTGCCAGCAGCTTAGGGCAGACCTCTAGCAATCAGCCCCAGCATTTT
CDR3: CASSLGQTSSNQPQHF

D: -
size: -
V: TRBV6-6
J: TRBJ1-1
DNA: TGTGCCAGCACCCTGTGGACCACTGAAGCTTTCTTT
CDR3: CASTLWTTEAFF

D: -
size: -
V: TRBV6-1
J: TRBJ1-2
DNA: TGTGCCAGCAGCTTCAATAACTATGGCTACACCTTC
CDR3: CASSFNNYGYTF

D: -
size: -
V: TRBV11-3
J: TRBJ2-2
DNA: TGTGCCGCTGGGGCCGGGGAGCTGTTTTTT
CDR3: CAAGAGELFF

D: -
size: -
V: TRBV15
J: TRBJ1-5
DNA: TGTGCCACCAGCCCCCGCCGGGTTCGGGATAGCAATCAGCCCCAGCATTTT
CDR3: CATSPRRVRDSNQPQHF

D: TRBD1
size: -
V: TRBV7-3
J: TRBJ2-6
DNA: TGTGCCAGCAGCGTAACCGGGACAGGCTCTGGGGCCAACGTCCTGACTTTC
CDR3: CASSVTGTGSGANVLTF

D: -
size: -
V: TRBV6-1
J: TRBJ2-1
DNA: TGTGCCAGCAGTGAAATTGGGGGCACCTACAATGAGCAGTTCTTC
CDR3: CASSEIGGTYNEQFF

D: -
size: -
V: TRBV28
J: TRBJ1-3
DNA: TGTGCCAGCAGCACACCAGGGACATATGGAAACACCATATATTTT
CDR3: CASSTPGTYGNTIYF

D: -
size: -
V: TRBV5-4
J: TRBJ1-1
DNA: TGTGCCAGCAGCTTGGAGGCAGACCAGCTGAACACTGAAGCTTTCTTT
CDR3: CASSLEADQLNTEAFF

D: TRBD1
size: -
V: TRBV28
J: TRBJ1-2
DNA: TGTGCCAGCAGTTTCCCGACAGGGGTTAACTATGGCTACACCTTC
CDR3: CASSFPTGVNYGYTF

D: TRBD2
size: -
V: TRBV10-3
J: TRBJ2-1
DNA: TGTGCCGTCTCGGCTAGCGGGGGGGCCGGGAATGAGCAGTTCTTC
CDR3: CAVSASGGAGNEQFF

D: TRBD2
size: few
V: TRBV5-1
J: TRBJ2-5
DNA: TGCGCCAGCAGCTTGGATCTAGCGGGGTGGGAGACCCAGTACTTC
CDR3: CASSLDLAGWETQYF

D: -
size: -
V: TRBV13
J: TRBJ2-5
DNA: TGTGCCAGCAGCCAAGGGGGGGGCGGTGAGACCCAGTACTTC
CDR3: CASSQGGGGETQYF

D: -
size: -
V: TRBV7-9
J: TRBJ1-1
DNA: TGTGCCAGCAGCTTAGGAGGGGGTGAAGCTTTCTTT
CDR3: CASSLGGGEAFF

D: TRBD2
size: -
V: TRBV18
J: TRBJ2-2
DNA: TGTGCCAGCTCACCAAGCTCCGGGACTACGCTTTTCGGGGAGCTGTTTTTT
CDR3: CASSPSSGTTLFGELFF

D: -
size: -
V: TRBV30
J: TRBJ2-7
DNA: TGTGCCTGGAGTTCTGGCAGGGGCGAGCAGTACTTC
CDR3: CAWSSGRGEQYF

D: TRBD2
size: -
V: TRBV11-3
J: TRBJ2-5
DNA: TGTGCCAGCAGCTTAGATCGACTAGCCCAAGAGACCCAGTACTTC
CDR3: CASSLDRLAQETQYF

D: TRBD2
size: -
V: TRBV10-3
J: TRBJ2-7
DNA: TGTGCCACCGGACTAGCGGGGGCATCCTACGAGCAGTACTTC
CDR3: CATGLAGASYEQYF

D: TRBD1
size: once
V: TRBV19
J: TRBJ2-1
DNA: TGTGCCAGTACCTGGGACAGGTCCTACAATGAGCAGTTCTTC
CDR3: CASTWDRSYNEQFF

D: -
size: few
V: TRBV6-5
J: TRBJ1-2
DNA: TGTGCCAGCAGCTCGGTCGGCTATGGCTACACCTTC
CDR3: CASSSVGYGYTF

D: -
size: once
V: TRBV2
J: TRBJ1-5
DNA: TGTGCCAGCAGTGAAAGGATGGGCAATCAGCCCCAGCATTTT
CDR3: CASSERMGNQPQHF

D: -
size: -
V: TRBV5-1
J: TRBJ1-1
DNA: TGCGCCAGCAGCTTTAGTATTGAGGCTGAAGCTTTCTTT
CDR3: CASSFSIEAEAFF

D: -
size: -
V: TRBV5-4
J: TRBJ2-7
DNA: TGTGCCAGCAGTTCTCGGGACAACTACGAGCAGTACTTC
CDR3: CASSSRDNYEQYF

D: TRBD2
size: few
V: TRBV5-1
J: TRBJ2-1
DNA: TGCGCCAGCAGCTTGCCTAGCGGGGACTACAATGAGCAGTTCTTC
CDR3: CASSLPSGDYNEQFF

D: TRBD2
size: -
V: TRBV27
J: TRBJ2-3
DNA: TGTGCCAGCAGGCAACTAGCGGAGGGCACAGATACGCAGTATTTT
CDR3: CASRQLAEGTDTQYF

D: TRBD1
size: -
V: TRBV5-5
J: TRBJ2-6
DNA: TGTGCCAGCAGCTTGGGACCCGGGACAGAATACAAGGGTGGGGCCAACGTCCTGACTTTC
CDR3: CASSLGPGTEYKGGANVLTF

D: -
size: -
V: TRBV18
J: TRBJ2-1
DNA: TGTGCCAGCTCACCATTCCGTGCCTCAGATCACTACAATGAGCAGTTCTTC
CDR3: CASSPFRASDHYNEQFF

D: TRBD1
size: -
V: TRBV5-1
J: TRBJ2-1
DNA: TGCGCCAGCAGCGGACGGGACAGGGGTTTTTCCTACAATGAGCAGTTCTTC
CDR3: CASSGRDRGFSYNEQFF

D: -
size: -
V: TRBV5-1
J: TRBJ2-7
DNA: TGCGCCAGCAGCCCCCAGTCCTATTTGAGCTCCTACGAGCAGTACTTC
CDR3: CASSPQSYLSSYEQYF

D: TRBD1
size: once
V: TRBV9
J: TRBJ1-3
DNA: TGTGCCAGCAGCGGGACAGGGGGCGAAAACACCATATATTTT
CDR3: CASSGTGGENTIYF

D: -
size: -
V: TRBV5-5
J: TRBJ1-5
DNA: TGTGCCAGCAGCTTGGTTCCGGGGGAAAGCAATCAGCCCCAGCATTTT
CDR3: CASSLVPGESNQPQHF

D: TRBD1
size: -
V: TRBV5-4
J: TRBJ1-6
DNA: TGTGCCAGCAGCCGGGACAGACATCCGGATAATTCACCCCTCCACTTT
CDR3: CASSRDRHPDNSPLHF

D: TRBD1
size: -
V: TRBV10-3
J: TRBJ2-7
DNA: TGTGCCATCAGTGATAGGTTCAGGGGACAGGGAATGTACGAGCAGTACTTC
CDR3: CAISDRFRGQGMYEQYF

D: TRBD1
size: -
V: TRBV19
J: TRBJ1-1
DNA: TGTGCCAGTAGTAGGGGACAGGGCCCTACGCTGACTGAAGCTTTCTTT
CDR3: CASSRGQGPTLTEAFF

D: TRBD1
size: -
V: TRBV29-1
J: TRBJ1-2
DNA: TGCAGCGTTGTTGGGGAGGGGGCTTTCTATGGCTACACCTTC
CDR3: CSVVGEGAFYGYTF

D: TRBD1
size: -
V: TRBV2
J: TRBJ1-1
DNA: TGTGCCAGCAGTGAACGGCAGGGGGCGCAGGGCACTGAAGCTTTCTTT
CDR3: CASSERQGAQGTEAFF

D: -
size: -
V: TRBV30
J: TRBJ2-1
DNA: TGTGCCTGGGACGCCCGTATATCCTACAATGAGCAGTTCTTC
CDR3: CAWDARISYNEQFF

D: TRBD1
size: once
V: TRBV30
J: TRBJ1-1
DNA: TGTGCCTGGAGTGCCACAGGGGTAGTGACTGAAGCTTTCTTT
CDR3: CAWSATGVVTEAFF

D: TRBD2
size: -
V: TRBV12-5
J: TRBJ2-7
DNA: TGTGCTAGTGGTTTGTCCTACCTAGCGGGAAGCTCCTACGAGCAGTACTTC
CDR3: CASGLSYLAGSSYEQYF

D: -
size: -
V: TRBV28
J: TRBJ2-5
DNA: TGTGCCAGCAGCCTTGGCGAGACCCAGTACTTC
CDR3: CASSLGETQYF

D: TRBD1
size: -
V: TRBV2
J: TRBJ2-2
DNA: TGTGCCAGCAGGGGGACAGGGGAAGGCGGGGAGCTGTTTTTT
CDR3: CASRGTGEGGELFF

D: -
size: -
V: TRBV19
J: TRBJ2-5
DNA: TGTGCCAGTAGCTACTCCGCCCAAGAGACCCAGTACTTC
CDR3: CASSYSAQETQYF

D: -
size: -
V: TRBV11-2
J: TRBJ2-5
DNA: TGTGCCAGCAGCTTCGCGGGGAAGTACCAAGAGACCCAGTACTTC
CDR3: CASSFAGKYQETQYF

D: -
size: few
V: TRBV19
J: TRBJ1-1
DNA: TGTGCCAGTAGCACCCGACAGATTGCAGGAGCTTTCTTT
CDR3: CASSTRQIAGAFF

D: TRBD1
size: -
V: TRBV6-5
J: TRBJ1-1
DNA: TGTGCCAGCAGAACAGGGGGCAAGGGGAACACTGAAGCTTTCTTT
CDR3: CASRTGGKGNTEAFF

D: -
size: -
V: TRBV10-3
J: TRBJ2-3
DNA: TGTGCCATCAGTGAGTCGAGGCGGGGCACCACAGATACGCAGTATTTT
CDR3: CAISESRRGTTDTQYF

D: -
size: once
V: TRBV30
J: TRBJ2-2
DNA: TGTGCTAGGGCGCGAAGTTACGGGGAGCTGTTTTTT
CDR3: CARARSYGELFF

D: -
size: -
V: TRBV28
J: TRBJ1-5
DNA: TGTGCCAGCAGTCGGCAGGCTCGCAATCAGCCCCAGCATTTT
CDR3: CASSRQARNQPQHF